The 4 T cell receptor beta chains below come from one sample, sequenced in a study of beta chain features in type 1 diabetes. All of the isolated RNA was reverse transcribed, so expressed TCRB transcripts were sequenced. Clones were read by immunoSEQ multiplex PCR, and TCRdb kept only the in-frame ones, dropping some. The sample contains hundreds of thousands of clones, around 13% of which appear only once. The sequencing input was naive CD4+ T cells from blood. The receptor set was obtained from a man between 18 and 29 years old in good health.

In this sample, this clone turned up a few times. This chain joins TRBV6-5 and TRBJ1-1; no definite D call. The ends were cut back, 5 bases at V and 0 bases at J, with 7 bases in the middle. CDR1 is MNHEY and CDR2 is SVGAGI in the germline V gene. CDR3 size: 13 residues. The chain's CDR3 is CASSQAMNTEAFF. DNA for the CDR3: TGTGCCAGCAGTCAAGCCATGAACACTGAAGCTTTCTTT.

The V gene is TRBV9, the J gene TRBJ1-2; D is unclear. The CDR3 is made up of 12 amino acids. V shed 0 bases and J shed 8 bases, with 8 bases lying between them. Germline lookup yields CDR1 SGDLS and CDR2 YYNGEE. CDR3 in amino acids: CASSVDATGYTF. CDR3 bases: TGTGCCAGCAGCGTAGACGCTACCGGCTACACCTTC.

The chain joins TRBV2 to TRBJ2-5; D uncertain. CDR3 length equals 12 residues. V was trimmed by 6 bases and J by 5 bases, leaving 10 bases between them. The germline gives CDR1 SNHLY, CDR2 FYNNEI. CDR3 in DNA: TGTGCCAGCAGCTTGACACGGGAGACCCAGTACTTC. Translating it yields CASSLTRETQYF.

This clone was found a few times. V is TRBV5-1 and J is TRBJ2-2; TRBD1 might be the D (6 bases). This CDR3 is 17 amino acids long. V was pared by 1 base and J by 0 bases, with 13 bases between. From germline, CDR1 is SGHRS and CDR2 YFSETQ. The CDR3 reads CASSLPKQGSNTGELFF. The CDR3 DNA reads TGCGCCAGCAGCTTGCCAAAACAGGGATCGAACACCGGGGAGCTGTTTTTT.